The rows below give T cell receptor beta chains drawn from one sample of a study of T cells after posttransplantation cyclophosphamide. Clones were sequenced by immunoSEQ multiplex PCR, and TCRdb holds only the in-frame ones, with some missing. The data hold just over 65,000 clones, with approximately 92% observed a single time. The sequenced sample consisted of PBMCs. The receptors originated from a woman aged 25-40 years in good health and a related stem cell transplant donor. Both conserved end residues are part of each CDR3. Each record gives: J gene, D gene, V gene, CDR3 protein. The D gene is left open where the match is weak.

TRBJ2-7,TRBD2,TRBV18,CASSPQNGGGREQYF
TRBJ1-3,TRBD1,TRBV27,CASSSTDRGLSGNTIYF
TRBJ2-1,TRBD2,TRBV27,CASSRRTSGGNEQFF
TRBJ1-1,TRBD1,TRBV2,CASGTGVLNTEAFF
TRBJ1-3,-,TRBV19,CASSVDRVSGNTIYF
TRBJ2-1,TRBD2,TRBV6-5,CAVRRGGYNEQFF
TRBJ2-3,-,TRBV12-5,CASGSGQNTDTQYF
TRBJ1-1,-,TRBV10-3,CAISEGVNTEAFF
TRBJ1-1,-,TRBV27,CASSPPGGRTEAFF
TRBJ2-3,-,TRBV11-2,CASSSRGDTQYF
TRBJ2-7,TRBD2,TRBV4-3,CASSQDGRGQGRYEQYF
TRBJ1-1,-,TRBV4-2,CASSPFRTDKIPEAFF
TRBJ2-5,TRBD1,TRBV5-4,CASSSSGTGGFETQYF
TRBJ1-5,-,TRBV27,CASSRTLGGSYSNQPQHF
TRBJ2-7,-,TRBV4-2,CASSQDLAYEQYF
TRBJ1-1,-,TRBV5-1,CASSLPDEGLNTEAFF
TRBJ2-3,TRBD2,TRBV4-3,CASSQDAGGGTDTQYF
TRBJ2-3,TRBD2,TRBV19,CASSILAGGRDTQYF
TRBJ2-1,-,TRBV6-4,CASSDSGAPRNEQFF
TRBJ1-1,-,TRBV9,CASSSQGNTEAFF